Below, 5 T cell receptor beta chains from the same sample are listed, as sequenced in a study of blood T cell repertoires in COVID-19. Clones were read by immunoSEQ multiplex PCR, and TCRdb kept only the in-frame ones, dropping some. The data show fewer than 75,000 clones, more than 70% seen once. The sequenced sample was peripheral blood. The receptors come from a man aged 70 or older with acute or convalescent COVID-19.

CDR3 sequence (DNA): TGCGCCAGCAGCCATCCCTACAGGTTCACTGAAGCTTTCTTT. Residues: CASSHPYRFTEAFF. The rearrangement uses TRBV4-1 and TRBJ1-1; D perhaps matches TRBD1 (5 bases). This CDR3 is 14 amino acids long. In germline, CDR1 is MGHRA, CDR2 YSYEKL. The V and J ends lost 3 bases and 4 bases respectively, with 12 bases between them.

This clone occurred a few times. The chain employs TRBV30 and TRBJ1-4; D remains unclear. The ends were cut back, 4 bases at V and 5 bases at J, with 11 bases in the middle. Germline V gene data show CDR1 as GTSNPN and CDR2 as SVGIG (reference sequence). This CDR3 contains 13 residues. The CDR3 DNA follows: TGTGCCTGGATCGGTCAGGAAAATGAAAAACTGTTTTTT. As protein: CAWIGQENEKLFF.

The chain links TRBV7-8 to TRBJ1-4; 8 nucleotides line up with TRBD1. V lost 1 base to trimming and J lost 8 bases; unmatched junction nucleotides: 12. Germline values: CDR1 SGHVS, CDR2 FQNEAQ. This CDR3 has 17 amino acids. The CDR3 loop reads CASSLEGTGPPSEKLFF. The CDR3 nucleotides read TGTGCCAGCAGCTTAGAAGGGACAGGCCCCCCAAGCGAAAAACTGTTTTTT. The whole variable domain, remainder taken from reference TRBV7-8 and TRBJ1-4, is GAGVSQSPRYKVAKRGQDVALRCDPISGHVSLFWYQQALGQGPEFLTYFQNEAQLDKSGLPSDRFFAERPEGSVSTLKIQRTQQEDSAVYLCASSLEGTGPPSEKLFFGSGTQLSVL.

This chain uses TRBV5-1 with TRBJ2-3; 8 nucleotides match TRBD2. This CDR3 is built from 15 residues. The germline gives CDR1 SGHRS, CDR2 YFSETQ. The V gene end was trimmed by 4 bases and the J gene end by 0 bases; junction bases not matched to a gene: 4. The CDR3 spells CASSPGTRSTDTQYF. CDR3 bases: TGCGCCAGCAGCCCTGGGACTAGGAGCACAGATACGCAGTATTTT. The whole variable domain, filled in from reference TRBV5-1 and TRBJ2-3, reads KAGVTQTPRYLIKTRGQQVTLSCSPISGHRSVSWYQQTPGQGLQFLFEYFSETQRNKGNFPGRFSGRQFSNSRSEMNVSTLELGDSALYLCASSPGTRSTDTQYFGPGTRLTVL.

The CDR3: CASSHLPAIVSGNTIYF. The CDR3 region has the DNA TGTGCCAGCTCGCACCTCCCCGCAATAGTCTCTGGAAACACCATATATTTT. This rearrangement joins TRBV18 to TRBJ1-3; D unresolved. CDR3 length: 17 amino acids. CDR1 is KGHSH and CDR2 is LQKENI in the germline V gene. V lost 6 bases to trimming and J lost 0 bases, with 18 bases between them.